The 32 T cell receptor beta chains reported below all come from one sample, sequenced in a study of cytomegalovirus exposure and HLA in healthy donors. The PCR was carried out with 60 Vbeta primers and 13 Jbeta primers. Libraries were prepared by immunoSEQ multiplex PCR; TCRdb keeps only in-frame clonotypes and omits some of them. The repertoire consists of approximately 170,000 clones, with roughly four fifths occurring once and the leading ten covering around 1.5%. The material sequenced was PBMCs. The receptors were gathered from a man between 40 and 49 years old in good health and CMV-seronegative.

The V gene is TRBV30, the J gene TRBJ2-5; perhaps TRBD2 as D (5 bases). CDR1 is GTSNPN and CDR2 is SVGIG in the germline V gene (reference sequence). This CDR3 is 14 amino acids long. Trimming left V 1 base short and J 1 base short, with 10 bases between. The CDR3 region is CAWSAKRTQETQYF. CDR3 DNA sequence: TGTGCCTGGAGTGCTAAGCGGACCCAAGAGACCCAGTACTTC.

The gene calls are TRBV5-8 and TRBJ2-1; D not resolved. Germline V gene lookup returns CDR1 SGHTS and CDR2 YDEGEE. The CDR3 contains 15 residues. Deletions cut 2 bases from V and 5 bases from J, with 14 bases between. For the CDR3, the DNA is TGTGCCAGCAGCTTAGTTTCGGCGGAGCACAATGAGCAGTTCTTC. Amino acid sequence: CASSLVSAEHNEQFF.

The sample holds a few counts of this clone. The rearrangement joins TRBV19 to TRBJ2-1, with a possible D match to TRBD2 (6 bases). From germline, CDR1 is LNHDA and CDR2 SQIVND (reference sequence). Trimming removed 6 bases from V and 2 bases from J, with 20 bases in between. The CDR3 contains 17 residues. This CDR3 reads CASRQFEISGPYNEQFF. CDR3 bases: TGTGCCAGTAGACAGTTTGAGATTAGCGGACCCTACAATGAGCAGTTCTTC. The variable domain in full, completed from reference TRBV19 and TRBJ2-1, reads DGGITQSPKYLFRKEGQNVTLSCEQNLNHDAMYWYRQDPGQGLRLIYYSQIVNDFQKGDIAEGYSVSREKKESFPLTVTSAQKNPTAFYLCASRQFEISGPYNEQFFGPGTRLTVL.

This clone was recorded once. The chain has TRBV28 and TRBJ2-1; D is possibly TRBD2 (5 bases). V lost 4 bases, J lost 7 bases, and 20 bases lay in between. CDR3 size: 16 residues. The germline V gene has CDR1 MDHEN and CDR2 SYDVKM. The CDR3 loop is CASSSAGLNSGNEQFF. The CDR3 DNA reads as TGTGCCAGCAGTTCCGCCGGGCTCAACTCGGGGAATGAGCAGTTCTTC.

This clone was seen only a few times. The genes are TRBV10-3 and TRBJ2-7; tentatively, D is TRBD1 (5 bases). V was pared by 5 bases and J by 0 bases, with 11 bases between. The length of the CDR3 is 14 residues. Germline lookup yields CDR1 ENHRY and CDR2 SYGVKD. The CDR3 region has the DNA TGTGCCATCAGTTCAGGGTTAGACTCCTACGAGCAGTACGTC. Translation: CAISSGLDSYEQYV.

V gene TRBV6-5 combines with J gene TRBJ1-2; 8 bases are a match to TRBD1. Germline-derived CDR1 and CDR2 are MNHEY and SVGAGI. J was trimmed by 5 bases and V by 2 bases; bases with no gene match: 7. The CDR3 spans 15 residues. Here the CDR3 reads CASSYGTGSGYGYTF. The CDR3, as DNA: TGTGCCAGCAGTTACGGGACAGGCAGTGGGTATGGCTACACCTTC.

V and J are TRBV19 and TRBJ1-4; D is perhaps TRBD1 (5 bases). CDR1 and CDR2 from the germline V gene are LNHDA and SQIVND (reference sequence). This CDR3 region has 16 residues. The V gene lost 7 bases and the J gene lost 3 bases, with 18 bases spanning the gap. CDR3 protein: CASTKGREWPNEKLFF. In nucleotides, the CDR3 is TGTGCCAGTACAAAGGGGCGTGAGTGGCCTAATGAAAAACTGTTTTTT.

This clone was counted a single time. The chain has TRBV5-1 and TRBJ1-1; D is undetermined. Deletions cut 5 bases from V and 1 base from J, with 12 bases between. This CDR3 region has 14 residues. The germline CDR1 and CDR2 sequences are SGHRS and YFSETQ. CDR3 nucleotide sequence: TGCGCCAGCAGAGGCGGTCAGACGAACACTGAAGCTTTCTTT. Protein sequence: CASRGGQTNTEAFF.

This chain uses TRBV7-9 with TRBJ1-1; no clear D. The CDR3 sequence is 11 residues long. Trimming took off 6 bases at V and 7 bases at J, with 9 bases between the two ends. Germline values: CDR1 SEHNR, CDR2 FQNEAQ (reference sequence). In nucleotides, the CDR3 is TGTGCCAGCAGGGGTCGGAGTGAAGCTTTCTTT. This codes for CASRGRSEAFF.

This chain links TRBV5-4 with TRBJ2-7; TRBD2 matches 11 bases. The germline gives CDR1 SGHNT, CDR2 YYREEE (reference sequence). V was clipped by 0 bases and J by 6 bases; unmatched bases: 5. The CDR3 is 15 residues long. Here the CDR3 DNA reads TGTGCCAGCAGCTTGGGACCTAGCGGGAGGCTCGAGCAGTACTTC. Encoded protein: CASSLGPSGRLEQYF.

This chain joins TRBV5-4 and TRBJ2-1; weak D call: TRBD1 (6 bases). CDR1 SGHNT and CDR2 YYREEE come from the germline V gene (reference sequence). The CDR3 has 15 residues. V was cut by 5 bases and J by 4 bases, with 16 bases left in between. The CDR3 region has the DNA TGTGCCAGCAGAATGACAGGAGCCGGGTACAATGAGCAGTTCTTC. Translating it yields CASRMTGAGYNEQFF.

CDR3 amino acids: CASSFTGAYEQYF. The CDR3 region has the DNA TGCGCCAGCAGCTTCACGGGAGCCTACGAGCAGTACTTC. The chain carries TRBV5-1 and TRBJ2-7; a weak D match, TRBD2 (6 bases). The CDR3 extends over 13 amino acids. V gave up 2 bases and J gave up 2 bases, with 8 bases separating them. Germline assignment: CDR1 SGHRS and CDR2 YFSETQ.

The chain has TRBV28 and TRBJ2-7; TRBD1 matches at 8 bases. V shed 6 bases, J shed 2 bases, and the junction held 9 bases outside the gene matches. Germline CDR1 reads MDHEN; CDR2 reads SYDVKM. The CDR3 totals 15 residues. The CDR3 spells CASRVWTGSTYEQYF. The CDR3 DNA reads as TGTGCCAGCAGAGTTTGGACAGGGAGCACCTACGAGCAGTACTTC.

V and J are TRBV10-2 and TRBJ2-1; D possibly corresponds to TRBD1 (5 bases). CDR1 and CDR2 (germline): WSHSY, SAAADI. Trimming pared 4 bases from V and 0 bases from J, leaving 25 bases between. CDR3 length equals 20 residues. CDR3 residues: CASSAGRAGSGVGSYNEQFF. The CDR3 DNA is TGCGCCAGCAGTGCGGGCAGGGCTGGGTCAGGAGTGGGCTCCTACAATGAGCAGTTCTTC.

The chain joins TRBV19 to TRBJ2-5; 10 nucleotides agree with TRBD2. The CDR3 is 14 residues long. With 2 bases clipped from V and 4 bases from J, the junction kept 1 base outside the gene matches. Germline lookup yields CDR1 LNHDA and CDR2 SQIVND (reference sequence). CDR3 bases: TGTGCCAGTAGTATAAGACTAGCGGGAGAGACCCAGTACTTC. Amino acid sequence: CASSIRLAGETQYF.

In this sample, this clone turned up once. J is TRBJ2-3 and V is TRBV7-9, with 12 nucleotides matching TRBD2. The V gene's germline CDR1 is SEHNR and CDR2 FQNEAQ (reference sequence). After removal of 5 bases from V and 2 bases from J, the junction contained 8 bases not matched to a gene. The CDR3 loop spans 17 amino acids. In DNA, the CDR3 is TGTGCCAGCAGCGGACGACTAGCGGGAGTGGCCACAGATACGCAGTATTTT. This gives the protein CASSGRLAGVATDTQYF.

CDR3 residues: CASTRVAGGDTGELFF. For the CDR3, the DNA is TGTGCCTCCACCCGAGTAGCGGGAGGAGACACCGGGGAGCTGTTTTTT. The chain is built from TRBV30 and TRBJ2-2, with 10 bases matching TRBD2. CDR1 is GTSNPN and CDR2 is SVGIG in the germline V gene (reference sequence). Trimming at V came to 7 bases and at J to 3 bases, leaving 11 bases not matched to a gene. The CDR3 spans 16 residues.

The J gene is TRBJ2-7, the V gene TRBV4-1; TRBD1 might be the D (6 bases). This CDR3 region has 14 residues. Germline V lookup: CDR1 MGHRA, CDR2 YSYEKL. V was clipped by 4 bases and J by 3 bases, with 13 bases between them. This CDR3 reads CASSRIRGRYEQYF. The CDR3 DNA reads TGCGCCAGCAGCCGGATCAGGGGCCGCTACGAGCAGTACTTC.

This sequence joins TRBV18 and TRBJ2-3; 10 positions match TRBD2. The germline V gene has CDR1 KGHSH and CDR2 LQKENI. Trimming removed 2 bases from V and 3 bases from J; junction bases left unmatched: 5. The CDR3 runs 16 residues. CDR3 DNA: TGTGCCAGCTCACCATTCTCTAGCGGGAGTACAGATACGCAGTATTTT. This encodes CASSPFSSGSTDTQYF.

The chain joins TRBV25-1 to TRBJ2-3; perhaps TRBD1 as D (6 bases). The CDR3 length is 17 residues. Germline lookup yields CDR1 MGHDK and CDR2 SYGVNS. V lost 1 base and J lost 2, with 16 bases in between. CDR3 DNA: TGTGCCAGCAGTGAATCGGGGCAGGGGCCAACCACAGATACGCAGTATTTT. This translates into CASSESGQGPTTDTQYF.

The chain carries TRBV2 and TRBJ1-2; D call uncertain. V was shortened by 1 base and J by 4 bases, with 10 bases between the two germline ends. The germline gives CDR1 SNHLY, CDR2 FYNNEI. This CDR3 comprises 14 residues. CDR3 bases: TGTGCCAGCAGTGAAGGTCCCCAGTCCTATGGCTACACCTTC. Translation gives CASSEGPQSYGYTF.

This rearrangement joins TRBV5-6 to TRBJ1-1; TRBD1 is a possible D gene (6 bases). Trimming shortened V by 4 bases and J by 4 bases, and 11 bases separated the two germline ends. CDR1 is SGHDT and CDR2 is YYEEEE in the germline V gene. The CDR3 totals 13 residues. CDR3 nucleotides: TGTGCCAGCAGCCGCAGGGGAAGCACTGAAGCTTTCTTT. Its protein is CASSRRGSTEAFF.

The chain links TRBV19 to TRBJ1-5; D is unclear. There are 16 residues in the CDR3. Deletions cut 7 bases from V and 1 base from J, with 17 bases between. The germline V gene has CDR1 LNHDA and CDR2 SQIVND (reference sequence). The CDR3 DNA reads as TGTGCCAGTACTGATCACTCAGGAAGCAGCAATCAGCCCCAGCATTTT. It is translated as CASTDHSGSSNQPQHF. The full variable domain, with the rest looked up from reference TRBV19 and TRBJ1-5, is DGGITQSPKYLFRKEGQNVTLSCEQNLNHDAMYWYRQDPGQGLRLIYYSQIVNDFQKGDIAEGYSVSREKKESFPLTVTSAQKNPTAFYLCASTDHSGSSNQPQHFGDGTRLSIL.

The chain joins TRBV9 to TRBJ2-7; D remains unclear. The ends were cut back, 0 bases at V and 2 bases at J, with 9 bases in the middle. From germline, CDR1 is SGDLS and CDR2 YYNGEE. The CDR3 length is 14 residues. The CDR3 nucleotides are TGTGCCAGCAGCGTAGTACCTAGTCCCTACGAGCAGTACTTC. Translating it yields CASSVVPSPYEQYF.

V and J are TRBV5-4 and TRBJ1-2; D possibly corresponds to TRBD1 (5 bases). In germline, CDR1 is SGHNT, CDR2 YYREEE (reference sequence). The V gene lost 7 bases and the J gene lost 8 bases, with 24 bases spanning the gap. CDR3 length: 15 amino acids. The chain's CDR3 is CASRTSLDRLEGYTF. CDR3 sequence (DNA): TGTGCCAGCCGGACATCACTGGATCGTTTGGAAGGCTACACCTTC. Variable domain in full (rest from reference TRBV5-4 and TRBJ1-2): ETGVTQSPTHLIKTRGQQVTLRCSSQSGHNTVSWYQQALGQGPQFIFQYYREEENGRGNFPPRFSGLQFPNYSSELNVNALELDDSALYLCASRTSLDRLEGYTFGSGTRLTVV.

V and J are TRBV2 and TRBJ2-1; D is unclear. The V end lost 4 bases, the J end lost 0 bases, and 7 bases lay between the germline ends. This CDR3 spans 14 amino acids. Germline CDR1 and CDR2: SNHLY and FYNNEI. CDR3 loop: CASSGGLSYNEQFF. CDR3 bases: TGTGCCAGCAGTGGCGGTCTCTCCTACAATGAGCAGTTCTTC.

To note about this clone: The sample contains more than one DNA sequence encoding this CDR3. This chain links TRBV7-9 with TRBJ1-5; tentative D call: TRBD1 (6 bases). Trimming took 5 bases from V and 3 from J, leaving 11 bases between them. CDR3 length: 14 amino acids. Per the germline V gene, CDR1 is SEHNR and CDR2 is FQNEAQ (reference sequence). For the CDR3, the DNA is TGTGCCAGCAGCCCCACAGGGACCAATCAGCCCCAGCATTTT. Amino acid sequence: CASSPTGTNQPQHF. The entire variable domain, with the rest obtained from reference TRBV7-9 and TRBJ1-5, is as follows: DTGVSQNPRHKITKRGQNVTFRCDPISEHNRLYWYRQTLGQGPEFLTYFQNEAQLEKSRLLSDRFSAERPKGSFSTLEIQRTEQGDSAMYLCASSPTGTNQPQHFGDGTRLSIL.

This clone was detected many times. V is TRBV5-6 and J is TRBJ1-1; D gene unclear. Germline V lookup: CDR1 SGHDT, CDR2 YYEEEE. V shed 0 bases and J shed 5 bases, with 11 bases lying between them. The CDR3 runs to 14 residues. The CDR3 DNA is TGTGCCAGCAGCTTGGCAGGTCGAGGGACTGAAGCTTTCTTT. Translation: CASSLAGRGTEAFF.

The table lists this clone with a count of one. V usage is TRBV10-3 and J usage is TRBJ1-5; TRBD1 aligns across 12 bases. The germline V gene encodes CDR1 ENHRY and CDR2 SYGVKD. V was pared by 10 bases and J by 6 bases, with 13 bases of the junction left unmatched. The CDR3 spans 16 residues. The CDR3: CATEDPGQGAGQPQHF. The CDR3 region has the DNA TGTGCCACCGAAGATCCGGGACAGGGGGCAGGTCAGCCCCAGCATTTT.

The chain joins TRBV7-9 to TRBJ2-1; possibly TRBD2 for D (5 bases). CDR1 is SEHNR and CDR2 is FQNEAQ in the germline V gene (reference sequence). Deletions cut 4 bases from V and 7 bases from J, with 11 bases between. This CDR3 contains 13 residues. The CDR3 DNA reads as TGTGCCAGCAGCTCCTCGGACTGGAATGAGCAGTTCTTC. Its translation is CASSSSDWNEQFF. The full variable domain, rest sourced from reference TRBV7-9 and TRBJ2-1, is DTGVSQNPRHKITKRGQNVTFRCDPISEHNRLYWYRQTLGQGPEFLTYFQNEAQLEKSRLLSDRFSAERPKGSFSTLEIQRTEQGDSAMYLCASSSSDWNEQFFGPGTRLTVL.

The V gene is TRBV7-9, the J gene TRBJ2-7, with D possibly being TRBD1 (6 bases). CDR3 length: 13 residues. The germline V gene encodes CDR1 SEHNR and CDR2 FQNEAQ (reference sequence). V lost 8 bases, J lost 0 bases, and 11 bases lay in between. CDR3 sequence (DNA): TGTGCCAGCGGGAACAGGGCCTCCTACGAGCAGTACTTC. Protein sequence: CASGNRASYEQYF.

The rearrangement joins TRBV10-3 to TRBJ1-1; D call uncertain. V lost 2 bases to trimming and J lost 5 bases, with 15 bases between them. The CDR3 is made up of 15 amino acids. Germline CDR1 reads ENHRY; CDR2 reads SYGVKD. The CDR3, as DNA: TGTGCCATCAGTGAGGGGCAGGTAGGAGGGACTGAAGCTTTCTTT. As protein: CAISEGQVGGTEAFF.